This T cell receptor beta chain was identified in a study of T cell changes during pregnancy in multiple sclerosis. Data came from immunoSEQ multiplex PCR; TCRdb stores just in-frame clones and leaves some out. There are roughly 48,000 clones in the sample; roughly 92% occur only once, and 0.91% lies in the top ten. With V trimmed by 3 bases and J by 2 bases, 11 bases remained unmatched. The CDR3 totals 19 residues. Germline lookup yields CDR1 MDHEN and CDR2 SYDVKM. The V gene is TRBV28, the J gene TRBJ2-5, with TRBD2 identical over 14 bases. Source: CD4+ T cells from peripheral blood mononuclear cells, taken in the second trimester of pregnancy. This sequence was found in a female donor in good health, enrolled as a control in a pregnancy study. CDR3 nucleotides: TGTGCCAGCAGTTTCGGGGCGACTAGCGGGAGGGGGGGGCAAGAGACCCAGTACTTC. Translated: CASSFGATSGRGGQETQYF.